What follows are 6 T cell receptor beta chains derived from one specimen sequenced in a study of blood T cell repertoires in COVID-19. The assay was immunoSEQ multiplex PCR, and TCRdb's table has in-frame clones only and misses some. The data hold over 150,000 clones, with roughly four fifths observed a single time. What was sequenced was peripheral blood. Receptors originate from a woman in her seventies with COVID-19, enrolled during active disease.

This clone was seen repeatedly, ten times or more. The same CDR3 is also encoded by other DNA sequences in this sample. J is TRBJ1-1 and V is TRBV6-2 or TRBV6-3; no reliable D call. The CDR3 runs 13 residues. Germline CDR1 and CDR2: MNHEY and SVGEGT. The ends were cut back, 2 bases at V and 3 bases at J, with 7 bases in the middle. The CDR3: CASSYGGYTEAFF. In DNA, the CDR3 is TGTGCCAGCAGTTACGGAGGTTACACTGAAGCTTTCTTT.

The V call is TRBV7-8, the J call TRBJ2-2; D is ambiguous. There are 14 residues in the CDR3. V was trimmed by 1 base and J by 0 bases, leaving 3 bases between them. Per germline, CDR1 SGHVS and CDR2 FQNEAQ. The CDR3: CASSLVTNTGELFF. The CDR3, as DNA: TGTGCCAGCAGCTTAGTTACGAACACCGGGGAGCTGTTTTTT.

The J gene is TRBJ2-5, the V gene TRBV7-2; 9 bases are shared with TRBD2. CDR3 length: 15 amino acids. Trimming removed 3 bases from V and 4 bases from J; junction bases left unmatched: 6. In germline, CDR1 is SGHTA, CDR2 FQGNSA. The CDR3: CASSFQRGVVETQYF. For the CDR3, the DNA is TGTGCCAGCAGCTTCCAGCGGGGGGTAGTAGAGACCCAGTACTTC.

This chain links TRBV7-9 with TRBJ2-3; 7 positions match TRBD1. Trimming removed 2 bases from V and 1 base from J; junction bases left unmatched: 15. In germline, CDR1 is SEHNR, CDR2 FQNEAQ (reference sequence). This CDR3 is built from 19 residues. CDR3 in DNA: TGTGCCAGCAGCTTACCCGCTAGTGGGACAGAGGATCGCACAGATACGCAGTATTTT. Its protein is CASSLPASGTEDRTDTQYF.

Here the CDR3 reads CASSLITGEHNQPQHF. CDR3 nucleotides: TGTGCCAGCAGCTTAATTACAGGGGAGCACAATCAGCCCCAGCATTTT. V usage is TRBV7-2 and J usage is TRBJ1-5; 7 positions agree with TRBD1. Trimming cost V 2 bases and J 3 bases; bases outside gene matches: 7. Germline assignment: CDR1 SGHTA and CDR2 FQGNSA. There are 16 residues in the CDR3.

This chain connects TRBV5-1 to TRBJ1-4; 8 positions match TRBD1. The CDR3 consists of 16 residues. Germline V CDR1 and CDR2: SGHRS, YFSETQ. The ends lost 0 bases at V and 4 bases at J; junction bases unmatched: 5. CDR3 amino acids: CASSLVTGGYNEKLFF. For the CDR3, the DNA is TGCGCCAGCAGCTTGGTAACAGGGGGTTATAATGAAAAACTGTTTTTT. The full variable domain, completed using reference TRBV5-1 and TRBJ1-4, is KAGVTQTPRYLIKTRGQQVTLSCSPISGHRSVSWYQQTPGQGLQFLFEYFSETQRNKGNFPGRFSGRQFSNSRSEMNVSTLELGDSALYLCASSLVTGGYNEKLFFGSGTQLSVL.